Listed below are T cell receptor beta chains from one sample, sequenced in a study of blood T cells in healthy people across ages. TCRdb recomputed calls from the 5' RACE reads with MiXCR, one row per CDR3 protein. The table lists around 800,000 distinct CDR3 sequences, 20% to 30% of them singletons. The same data also contributed to another study, on T cells of mothers and their children.

The sample comprised blood. The receptors derive from a boy aged 5-17 years in good health. Each CDR3 is given with its conserved first and last residue. D genes are given only for firm matches. Size is omitted from some rows. Given values are once, few, many or a class for expanded clones.

-	TRBV15	few	TRBJ1-4	TGTGCCACCAGCAGAGCCCGGGGCGCGTCAACTAATGAAAAACTGTTTTTT	CATSRARGASTNEKLFF
-	TRBV7-8	few	TRBJ2-7	TGTGCCAGCAGCTTAGAGGTCAGGGAAGCTTACGAGCAGTACTTC	CASSLEVREAYEQYF
TRBD1	TRBV13	few	TRBJ1-1	TGTGCCAGCAGCTTAGCCCGGGACAGGGCATTATTCACTGAAGCTTTCTTT	CASSLARDRALFTEAFF
-	TRBV7-9	few	TRBJ2-1	TGTGCCAGCAGCGCCCGGGACAATTGGAATGAGCAGTTCTTC	CASSARDNWNEQFF
TRBD1	TRBV10-3	-	TRBJ1-4	TGTGCCATCAGTGAGGGGGGACAGGGGAATGAAAAACTGTTTTTT	CAISEGGQGNEKLFF
TRBD2	TRBV20-1	few	TRBJ2-7	TGCAGTGCCGTCCTAGCGGGGAACTACGAGCAGTACTTC	CSAVLAGNYEQYF
TRBD2	TRBV7-6	-	TRBJ2-7	TGTGCCAGCAGCCCTAGCTGGTCTAGCGGGGGGTCGAGCTCCTACGAGCAGTACTTC	CASSPSWSSGGSSSYEQYF
TRBD1	TRBV10-3	-	TRBJ2-2	TGTGCCATCAGTCCGACAGGGCGGACCGGGGAGCTGTTTTTT	CAISPTGRTGELFF
-	TRBV7-9	many	TRBJ1-4	TGTGCCAGCAGCTTAGGAAGTGGGCATGAAAAACTGTTTTTT	CASSLGSGHEKLFF
-	TRBV5-1	-	TRBJ1-1	TGCGCCAGCAGCTTGTTCACCGCCGAGGATGAAGCTTTCTTT	CASSLFTAEDEAFF
-	TRBV19	few	TRBJ1-5	TGTGCCAGTAGAAATAGCAATCAGCCCCAGCATTTT	CASRNSNQPQHF
-	TRBV24-1	-	TRBJ2-5	TGTGCCACCAGTGGGGCCCTGGCCTCCCGAGAGACCCAGTACTTC	CATSGALASRETQYF
-	TRBV5-1	few	TRBJ2-1	TGCGCCAGCACCGTTGGCCCGGCCAATGAGCAGTTCTTC	CASTVGPANEQFF
TRBD1	TRBV7-3	-	TRBJ2-6	TGTGCCAGCAGCTACCGGACAGGTCCCCTCTCTGGGGCCAACGTCCTGACTTTC	CASSYRTGPLSGANVLTF
TRBD2	TRBV10-2	-	TRBJ2-7	TGCGCCAGTTTGGACGCGCTAGCGGGTCGTTACGAGCAGTACTTC	CASLDALAGRYEQYF
TRBD1	TRBV7-9	few	TRBJ2-5	TGTGCCAGCAGCTCCCGGACAGGGAAACCCCAAGAGACCCAGTACTTC	CASSSRTGKPQETQYF
-	TRBV20-1	-	TRBJ2-4	TGCAGTGCTCCTGAGGACAGTCTAGCCAAAAACATTCAGTACTTC	CSAPEDSLAKNIQYF
TRBD2	TRBV7-9	-	TRBJ2-7	TGTGCCAGCAGCGGGACTAGCGGGGGGGACTACTACGAGCAGTACTTC	CASSGTSGGDYYEQYF
-	TRBV15	few	TRBJ1-2	TGTGCCACCAGTCCTAATTCAGGGACAAGTTATGGCTACACCTTC	CATSPNSGTSYGYTF
-	TRBV15	few	TRBJ1-5	TGTGCCACCAGCAGAGATACTACCGCCCAGCATTTT	CATSRDTTAQHF
TRBD2	TRBV20-1	few	TRBJ2-5	TGCAGTGCTAGAGACCCCAGCGGGGGTTCAAAGACCCAGTACTTC	CSARDPSGGSKTQYF
-	TRBV6-6	-	TRBJ1-3	TGTGCCAGCAGTTACTCTACGGGCGCTCTTGGAAACACCATATATTTT	CASSYSTGALGNTIYF
TRBD1	TRBV7-3	-	TRBJ2-5	TGTGCCAGCAGCCAGGGACAGGGGGCCCCTCAAGAGACCCAGTACTTC	CASSQGQGAPQETQYF
-	TRBV7-9	-	TRBJ1-5	TGTGCCAGCATCTTAGCGACGGATAGCAATCAGCCCCAGCATTTT	CASILATDSNQPQHF
-	TRBV20-1	few	TRBJ2-1	TGCAGTGCCGAGCCGACCCAGTCCTACAATGAGCAGTTCTTC	CSAEPTQSYNEQFF
-	TRBV20-1	-	TRBJ1-5	TGCAGTGCTAGAGATCGGGACATGGGGGCTTACGGCAATCAGCCTCAGCATTTT	CSARDRDMGAYGNQPQHF
-	TRBV15	few	TRBJ2-3	TGTGCCACCAGCAGAGACAGGAGTCGCACAGATACGCAGTATTTT	CATSRDRSRTDTQYF
-	TRBV5-1	-	TRBJ2-1	TGCGCCAGCAGCTTGGGGGCTAGCGCTGGGGAGCAGTTCTTC	CASSLGASAGEQFF
TRBD1	TRBV27	few	TRBJ1-2	TGTGCCAGCAGTTCCAGGGGACAGGGAGGCTATGGCTACACCTTC	CASSSRGQGGYGYTF
-	TRBV7-9	-	TRBJ2-7	TGTGCCAGCAGCCGGGACGGGGCTTCCTACGAGCAGTACTTC	CASSRDGASYEQYF
TRBD2	TRBV20-1	-	TRBJ2-5	TGCAGTGCTAGATCTCCGGGACTAGCGGGGAATAGAGAGACCCAGTACTTC	CSARSPGLAGNRETQYF
-	TRBV3-1	-	TRBJ2-5	TGTGCCAGCAGCCAACGGGTCTCTCTGGGAGAGACTCAGTACTTC	CASSQRVSLGETQYF
TRBD2	TRBV20-1	-	TRBJ2-1	TGCAGTGCTTACCATAGCGGGGACTCCTACAATGAGCAGTTCTTC	CSAYHSGDSYNEQFF
TRBD2	TRBV29-1	many	TRBJ2-5	TGCAGCGCTAGCGGGGGGGCGCAGACCCAGTACTTC	CSASGGAQTQYF
-	TRBV6-5	-	TRBJ1-2	TGTGCCAGCAGTTACTCACCCAGTCCCCTCCCTCGCTACACCTTC	CASSYSPSPLPRYTF
TRBD2	TRBV6-5	-	TRBJ2-5	TGTGCCAGCACGGGGGGGGGCCGCGGGGAGACCCAGTACTTC	CASTGGGRGETQYF
-	TRBV7-6	few	TRBJ2-3	TGTGCCAGCAGCTTGGGGGGCCAAAACTATGACACAGATACGCAGTATTTT	CASSLGGQNYDTDTQYF
TRBD1	TRBV20-1	-	TRBJ2-5	TGCAGTGCTCCCACATGGGACAGGGCTAAGACCCAGTACTTC	CSAPTWDRAKTQYF
TRBD1	TRBV10-3	few	TRBJ1-5	TGTGCCGTGCAGCCGGGGACCGGGACAGGGCTGCAGCCCCAGCATTTT	CAVQPGTGTGLQPQHF
TRBD1	TRBV12-3/TRBV12-4	-	TRBJ2-1	TGTGCCAGCAGTTTTACGGGGACAGCCCCTTACAATGAGCAGTCCTTC	CASSFTGTAPYNEQSF
TRBD1	TRBV5-5	-	TRBJ1-6	TGTGCCAGCAGCTTGAGGGACAGCCGTTCAAATTCACCCCTCCACTTT	CASSLRDSRSNSPLHF
-	TRBV5-1	few	TRBJ1-1	TGCGCCAGCAGCTTGTCGGCGAGCACTGAAGCTTTCTTT	CASSLSASTEAFF
TRBD1	TRBV6-5	few	TRBJ2-2	TGTGCCAGCAGTTACTCATCCGGGACAGGGCAGACCGGGGAGCTGTTTTTT	CASSYSSGTGQTGELFF
TRBD1	TRBV9	-	TRBJ1-2	TGTGCCAGCAGCGTCGAGGACAGGGTGGGCTACACCTTC	CASSVEDRVGYTF
TRBD1	TRBV28	-	TRBJ1-6	TGTGCCAGCAGAACAGGGGCCGGTTCACCCCTCCACTTT	CASRTGAGSPLHF
-	TRBV7-2	few	TRBJ1-1	TGTGCCAGCAGCTTAACGTCTGAAGGGGAGACTGAAGCTTTCTTT	CASSLTSEGETEAFF
-	TRBV5-5	-	TRBJ2-1	TGTGCCAGCAGCCCCCAGGTTTCTGAGCAGTTCTTC	CASSPQVSEQFF
-	TRBV15	few	TRBJ1-4	TGTGCCACCAGCAGAGTAGTGGACGTTAATGAAAAACTGTTTTTT	CATSRVVDVNEKLFF
TRBD1	TRBV18	few	TRBJ1-4	TGTGCCAGCTCAACCTACAGGGGAGAAAAACTGTTTTTT	CASSTYRGEKLFF
-	TRBV7-9	few	TRBJ2-2	TGTGCCAGCAGCTCTAGTGGGGACACCGGGGAGCTGTTTTTT	CASSSSGDTGELFF
-	TRBV5-1	many	TRBJ1-2	TGCGCCAGCAGCTTAGAAGTGGACGGCCAGGGCTATGGCTACACCTTC	CASSLEVDGQGYGYTF
-	TRBV10-2	-	TRBJ2-5	TGCGCCAGCAGTGAGGGGCAGGGTAGAAAGGAGACCCAGTACTTC	CASSEGQGRKETQYF
TRBD2	TRBV7-9	few	TRBJ2-3	TGTGCCAGCAGCCGCGGGGGGGCCGTATCGGATACGCAGTATTTT	CASSRGGAVSDTQYF
-	TRBV24-1	-	TRBJ1-2	TGTGCCACCAGTGGCATCACGTCCCGGATAAGCGGCTACACCTTC	CATSGITSRISGYTF
-	TRBV11-2	-	TRBJ1-5	TGTGCCAGCAGTTCGATCCCGGGGCCCCAGCATTTT	CASSSIPGPQHF
-	TRBV18	-	TRBJ2-5	TGTGCCAGCCAGGGGGGAGAAAACCTCCCCCAGTACTTC	CASQGGENLPQYF
-	TRBV15	many	TRBJ1-4	TGTGCCACCAGCACTCCCCGGGGGCCGAATGAAAAACTGTTTTTT	CATSTPRGPNEKLFF
-	TRBV5-1	few	TRBJ2-2	TGCGCCAGCAGCTCCCAGACACCCGGGGAGCTGTTTTTT	CASSSQTPGELFF
TRBD2	TRBV12-3/TRBV12-4	-	TRBJ2-3	TGTGCCAGCAGGGGCGGGCTAGCGGCAGATACGCAGTATTTT	CASRGGLAADTQYF